A selection of T cell receptor beta chains follows, all from one sample in a study of OX40 agonist ivuxolimab in advanced cancers. Sequenced by immunoSEQ multiplex PCR; TCRdb stores in-frame clones only, minus some. The repertoire has about 54,000 clones, just under 85% of them found once; the top ten carry approximately 1.3%. The sample consisted of CD4+ or CD8+ T cells sorted from blood, taken in a trial of the OX40 agonist ivuxolimab. The receptors shown here come from an adult with an advanced solid tumor such as melanoma, head and neck, liver or kidney cancer. CDR3s include the opening cysteine and the closing phenylalanine or tryptophan. A D gene is named only where the DNA matches it firmly. Some rows have no size entry. The others give once, few or many, or a class for an expanded clone.

TRBJ2-1	few	TRBV10-1	NA	CASSSGIYNEQFF	TGCGCCAGCAGCTCCGGGATCTACAATGAGCAGTTCTTC
TRBJ2-7	once	TRBV2	NA	CASRLSEQYF	TGTGCCAGCAGACTCTCCGAGCAGTACTTC
TRBJ2-5	NA	TRBV2	NA	CASRSTISLGETQYF	TGTGCCAGCAGATCGACAATCTCTTTGGGGGAGACCCAGTACTTC
TRBJ1-5	NA	TRBV28	NA	CASSGTYPSNQPQHF	TGTGCCAGCAGTGGGACCTACCCAAGCAATCAGCCCCAGCATTTT
TRBJ2-6	few	TRBV28	NA	CASSSTGRPLSGANVLTF	TGTGCCAGCAGTTCGACAGGCCGCCCACTTTCTGGGGCCAACGTCCTGACTTTC
TRBJ2-5	NA	TRBV9	TRBD2	CASSAGREAGLQETQYF	TGTGCCAGCAGCGCGGGGCGGGAGGCGGGACTTCAAGAGACCCAGTACTTC
TRBJ2-5	NA	TRBV5-4	NA	CASSPTGGGQETQYF	TGTGCCAGCAGCCCAACGGGAGGGGGCCAGGAGACCCAGTACTTC
TRBJ2-3	NA	TRBV28	TRBD1	CAIQGVLADTQYF	TGTGCCATTCAGGGGGTTTTAGCAGATACGCAGTATTTT
TRBJ1-3	once	TRBV27	TRBD1	CASSARLQGVGGNTIYF	TGTGCCAGCAGTGCCAGATTACAGGGGGTAGGCGGAAACACCATATATTTT
TRBJ2-2	NA	TRBV5-4	NA	CASSLEAVNTGELFF	TGTGCCAGCAGCTTGGAGGCTGTGAACACCGGGGAGCTGTTTTTT
TRBJ2-7	medium-sized	TRBV6-1	NA	CASKEVLAFYEQYF	TGTGCCAGCAAAGAAGTACTAGCATTCTACGAGCAGTACTTC
TRBJ2-7	NA	TRBV2	NA	CASRWQANSDEQYF	TGTGCCAGCCGATGGCAGGCAAATTCTGACGAGCAGTACTTC
TRBJ2-1	NA	TRBV7-2	TRBD2	CASRTSGNEQFF	TGTGCCAGCAGGACTAGCGGCAATGAGCAGTTCTTC
TRBJ2-2	NA	TRBV6-5	NA	CASSLKKQTGELFF	TGTGCCAGCAGTTTAAAAAAACAAACCGGGGAGCTGTTTTTT
TRBJ1-1	NA	TRBV19	TRBD1	CASNIRVGQGPEAFF	TGTGCCAGTAATATAAGGGTTGGACAGGGCCCTGAAGCTTTCTTT
TRBJ2-7	NA	TRBV30	TRBD1	CASSGQGFVEQYF	TGTGCCTCTTCGGGACAGGGTTTTGTCGAGCAGTACTTC
TRBJ1-3	NA	TRBV6-1	NA	CASSDPGRTGNTIYF	TGTGCCAGCAGTGATCCCGGGAGAACTGGAAACACCATATATTTT
TRBJ1-1	NA	TRBV19	NA	CASSTTGYHMPEAFF	TGTGCCAGTAGTACTACAGGGTACCACATGCCTGAAGCTTTCTTT
TRBJ2-3	NA	TRBV30	TRBD1	CAWTRTGTSTDTQYF	TGTGCCTGGACTAGGACAGGGACTAGCACAGATACGCAGTATTTT
TRBJ1-1	NA	TRBV28	NA	CASTLGKGLNTEAFF	TGTGCCAGCACCTTAGGAAAGGGGTTGAACACTGAAGCTTTCTTT
TRBJ2-7	NA	TRBV9	TRBD1	CASSVGPGQASEQYF	TGTGCCAGCAGCGTAGGCCCGGGACAGGCTTCGGAGCAGTACTTC
TRBJ1-2	NA	TRBV7-8	TRBD1	CASSSGQTVNYGYTF	TGTGCCAGCAGCTCGGGACAGACGGTCAACTATGGCTACACCTTC
TRBJ2-7	NA	TRBV5-4	TRBD2	CASSHTLAEAYEQYF	TGTGCCAGCAGCCACACTCTAGCGGAGGCCTACGAGCAGTACTTC
TRBJ1-5	NA	TRBV6-1	NA	CASSESPGPNQPQHF	TGTGCCAGCAGTGAGAGCCCGGGGCCCAATCAGCCCCAGCATTTT
TRBJ1-5	NA	TRBV2	TRBD1	CASSRQGVLSNQPQHF	TGTGCCAGCAGCCGACAGGGGGTTCTAAGCAATCAGCCCCAGCATTTT
TRBJ1-1	few	TRBV6-1	NA	CASQIGAGVGEAFF	TGTGCCAGCCAGATCGGGGCAGGGGTGGGTGAAGCTTTCTTT
TRBJ2-1	once	TRBV5-8	TRBD2	CASSLVLLAGGPKYNEQFF	TGTGCCAGCAGCTTGGTACTTCTAGCGGGAGGGCCGAAGTACAATGAGCAGTTCTTC
TRBJ2-7	NA	TRBV19	NA	CASSIVRGNEQYF	TGTGCCAGTAGTATTGTTAGGGGCAACGAGCAGTACTTC
TRBJ2-5	NA	TRBV18	NA	CASSPPGGETQYF	TGTGCCAGCTCACCACCCGGAGGGGAGACCCAGTACTTC
TRBJ2-5	NA	TRBV28	NA	CASSWPVRQAQETQYF	TGTGCCAGCAGTTGGCCGGTACGGCAGGCCCAAGAGACCCAGTACTTC
TRBJ1-2	NA	TRBV19	NA	CASQETGIMYGYTF	TGTGCCAGCCAAGAAACCGGGATTATGTATGGCTACACCTTC
TRBJ2-1	NA	TRBV10-1	TRBD2	CASSESGIDEQFF	TGCGCCAGCAGTGAGAGCGGGATAGATGAGCAGTTCTTC
TRBJ2-2	NA	TRBV7-6	NA	CASSLVGGRNTGELFF	TGTGCCAGCAGCTTAGTTGGGGGGAGAAACACCGGGGAGCTGTTTTTT
TRBJ1-2	NA	TRBV2	NA	CASSNSNYGYTF	TGTGCCAGCAGCAACAGTAACTATGGCTACACCTTC
TRBJ2-1	NA	TRBV7-2	NA	CASSLVVGETNEQFF	TGTGCCAGCAGCTTAGTTGTAGGGGAGACCAATGAGCAGTTCTTC
TRBJ2-1	NA	TRBV9	TRBD2	CASSVEGAGGYEQFF	TGTGCCAGCAGCGTAGAAGGAGCGGGAGGCTATGAGCAGTTCTTC
TRBJ1-5	NA	TRBV28	NA	CASSPPPGSSNQPQHF	TGTGCCAGCAGTCCCCCCCCAGGATCTAGCAATCAGCCCCAGCATTTT
TRBJ1-1	NA	TRBV6-5	NA	CASSYSTGSDTEAFF	TGTGCCAGCAGTTACTCGACCGGGTCGGACACTGAAGCTTTCTTT
TRBJ2-6	NA	TRBV5-1	NA	CASSIDISGANVLTF	TGCGCCAGCAGCATTGACATCTCTGGGGCCAACGTCCTGACTTTC
TRBJ1-5	few	TRBV20-1	NA	CSAGRPQHF	TGCAGTGCCGGGCGGCCCCAGCATTTT
TRBJ2-1	NA	TRBV10-3	NA	CAISLRQAHNEQFF	TGTGCCATCAGCCTCCGACAGGCCCACAATGAGCAGTTCTTC
TRBJ2-7	NA	TRBV7-6	NA	CASSVNRDSSYEQYF	TGTGCCAGCAGCGTAAACCGGGACTCCTCCTACGAGCAGTACTTC
TRBJ1-1	NA	TRBV29-1	NA	CSVGRGTGTEAFF	TGCAGCGTTGGCCGGGGAACGGGGACTGAAGCTTTCTTT
TRBJ2-1	NA	TRBV9	TRBD2	CASSVAASGSLGNEQFF	TGTGCCAGCAGCGTAGCGGCTAGCGGTTCCTTAGGGAATGAGCAGTTCTTC
TRBJ2-7	NA	TRBV19	TRBD2	CASSIVRGGSYEQYF	TGTGCCAGTAGTATAGTCCGCGGGGGCTCCTACGAGCAGTACTTC